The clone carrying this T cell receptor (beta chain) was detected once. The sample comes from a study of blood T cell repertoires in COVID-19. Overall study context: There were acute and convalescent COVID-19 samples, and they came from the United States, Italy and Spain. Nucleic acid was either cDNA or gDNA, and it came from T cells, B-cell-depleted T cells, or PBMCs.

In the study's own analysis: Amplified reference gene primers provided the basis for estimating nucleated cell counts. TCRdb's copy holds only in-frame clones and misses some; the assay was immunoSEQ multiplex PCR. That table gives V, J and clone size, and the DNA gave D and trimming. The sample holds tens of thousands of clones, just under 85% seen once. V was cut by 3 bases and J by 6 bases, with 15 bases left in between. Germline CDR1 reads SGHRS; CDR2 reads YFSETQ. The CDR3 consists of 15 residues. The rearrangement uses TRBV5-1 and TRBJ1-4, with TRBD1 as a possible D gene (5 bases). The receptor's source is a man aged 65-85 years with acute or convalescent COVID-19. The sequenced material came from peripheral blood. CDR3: CASSWSGAADEKLFF. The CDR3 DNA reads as TGCGCCAGCAGCTGGAGCGGGGCGGCAGATGAAAAACTGTTTTTT.